This passage covers 20 T cell receptor beta chains from one sample sequenced in a study of T-cell memory formation after mild COVID-19. One entry per CDR3 protein results from TCRdb running MiXCR on the 5' RACE reads. The sample yields approximately 290,000 distinct CDR3 sequences, more than 15% seen once. Source material: PBMCs or a T cell subset sorted from them (not recorded which). All receptors come from a man aged 18-30 years who had mild COVID-19 (a few samples of this study predate the infection). Cell type and time point are not known.

Only a few counts were recorded for this clonotype. J is TRBJ1-1 and V is TRBV29-1, with D possibly TRBD1 on 5 matching bases. Germline V gene sequence: CDR1 SQVTM, CDR2 ANQGSEA. The CDR3 sequence is 13 residues long. V lost 0 bases to trimming and J lost 6 bases, with 11 bases between them. As DNA, the CDR3 is TGCAGCGTTGAAGATGAATGGACACCTGAAGCTTTCTTT. As protein: CSVEDEWTPEAFF.

J is TRBJ2-7 and V is TRBV4-3, with D perhaps matching TRBD1 (6 bases). Germline V CDR1 and CDR2: LGHNA, YSLEER. CDR3 length: 15 residues. V was trimmed by 7 bases and J by 3 bases, leaving 19 bases between them. The chain's CDR3 is CASIRTHRVGYEQYF. DNA of the CDR3: TGCGCCAGCATCCGCACACACAGGGTCGGCTACGAGCAGTACTTC.

CDR3 coding DNA: TGTGCCAGCAGTTACAGGGACAATCAGCCCCAGCATTTT. It encodes CASSYRDNQPQHF. This chain joins TRBV6-6 and TRBJ1-5; no firm D call. The germline CDR1 and CDR2 sequences are MNHNY and SVGAGI (reference sequence). V was clipped by 2 bases and J by 3 bases, with 5 bases between them. This CDR3 spans 13 amino acids.

CDR3 in DNA: TGCGCCAGCAGCCCCCAGAGGGCCGGGACCCAGTACTTC. Its protein product is CASSPQRAGTQYF. This chain connects TRBV4-3 to TRBJ2-5; D possibly corresponds to TRBD2 (5 bases). Trimming shortened V by 4 bases and J by 7 bases, and 13 bases separated the two germline ends. Germline V gene data show CDR1 as LGHNA and CDR2 as YSLEER. The CDR3 is made up of 13 amino acids.

V is TRBV2 and J is TRBJ1-2; D is ambiguous. Deletions cut 8 bases from V and 0 bases from J, with 7 bases between. Germline-derived CDR1 and CDR2 are SNHLY and FYNNEI. CDR3 size: 12 residues. CDR3 bases: TGTGCCAGCTCTGAAGCTAACTATGGCTACACCTTC. This translates into CASSEANYGYTF.

J is TRBJ2-3 and V is TRBV9, with 7 bases lining up with TRBD2. Losses at the gene ends were 6 bases for V and 10 bases for J; bases not matched to a gene: 8. Germline CDR1 is SGDLS and CDR2 is YYNGEE. The CDR3 loop spans 12 amino acids. The CDR3 region is CASTGGTSAQYF. The CDR3 DNA follows: TGTGCCAGCACCGGGGGGACGTCGGCGCAGTATTTT.

The CDR3 DNA is TGTGCCAGCGCGGGGCCCAACACCGGGGAGCTGTTTTTT. This sequence encodes CASAGPNTGELFF. The chain joins TRBV28 to TRBJ2-2, with D perhaps matching TRBD2 (6 bases). The V and J ends lost 8 bases and 2 bases respectively, with 9 bases between them. The CDR3 spans 13 residues. CDR1 and CDR2 (germline): MDHEN, SYDVKM.

Ten or more counts support this clonotype. V is TRBV5-1 and J is TRBJ1-2, with TRBD1 matching 7 bases. Germline CDR1 and CDR2: SGHRS and YFSETQ. V trimming: 4 bases; J trimming: 5 bases; junction bases outside the gene matches: 8. The CDR3 sequence is 14 residues long. CDR3 sequence (DNA): TGCGCCAGCAGCACCTGGGACAGTACTTATGGCTACACCTTC. Protein: CASSTWDSTYGYTF.

V and J are TRBV7-2 and TRBJ2-1; possibly TRBD2 for D (6 bases). The V gene's germline CDR1 is SGHTA and CDR2 FQGNSA. V gave up 4 bases and J gave up 3 bases, with 7 bases separating them. The CDR3 is 13 residues long. CDR3 protein: CASSSAGYNEQFF. In nucleotides, the CDR3 is TGTGCCAGCAGCTCAGCGGGCTACAATGAGCAGTTCTTC.

Of note for this clonotype: No conserved phenylalanine or tryptophan ends this CDR3, so it is likely a read error. Because the CDR3's place on the DNA is in doubt, the DNA is left out and the CDR3 is given as listed by TCRdb. The chain is built from TRBV12-3 or TRBV12-4 and TRBJ2-1. The CDR3 length is 12 residues, termini included. The CDR3 region is CASSLRSGRPNL.

Only a few counts were recorded for this clonotype. The rearrangement joins TRBV11-2 to TRBJ1-3; TRBD1 agrees at 8 bases. The CDR3 totals 16 residues. Germline values: CDR1 SGHAT, CDR2 FQNNGV. Trimming at V came to 6 bases and at J to 0 bases, leaving 7 bases not matched to a gene. Here the CDR3 reads CASRKTRGPSGNTIYF. The CDR3 DNA reads as TGTGCCAGCAGGAAAACCAGGGGGCCCTCTGGAAACACCATATATTTT.

This clonotype was counted at least ten times. The rearrangement uses TRBV15 and TRBJ2-5, with a weak D call TRBD2 (6 bases). Trimming took 3 bases from V and 2 from J, leaving 13 bases between them. Germline V gene data show CDR1 as LNHNV and CDR2 as YYDKDF (reference sequence). The CDR3 extends over 15 amino acids. The CDR3 reads CATSRAGREQETQYF. CDR3 sequence (DNA): TGTGCCACCAGCAGGGCGGGACGGGAACAAGAGACCCAGTACTTC.

V is TRBV4-1 and J is TRBJ1-2, with D possibly being TRBD1 (6 bases). Trimming took 1 base from V and 5 from J, leaving 14 bases between them. CDR3 length: 15 amino acids. Germline-derived CDR1 and CDR2 are MGHRA and YSYEKL. DNA for the CDR3: TGCGCCAGCAGCCAAGGAGGGGGACGCCGGTATGGCTACACCTTC. Amino acids: CASSQGGGRRYGYTF.

The chain is built from TRBV5-1 and TRBJ2-2, with D maybe TRBD1 (6 bases). Trimming shortened V by 4 bases and J by 1 base, and 8 bases separated the two germline ends. The germline V gene encodes CDR1 SGHRS and CDR2 YFSETQ. This CDR3 is 14 amino acids long. CDR3 protein: CASSADRNTGELFF. The CDR3 nucleotides are TGCGCCAGCAGCGCGGACAGGAACACCGGGGAGCTGTTTTTT.

The genes are TRBV5-1 and TRBJ1-1; TRBD1 matches at 9 bases. The CDR3 covers 13 residues. The germline V gene has CDR1 SGHRS and CDR2 YFSETQ. With V trimmed by 4 bases and J by 11 bases, 9 bases remained unmatched. The DNA for the CDR3 is TGCGCCAGCAGCAACGGGACAGGGTGGTTTGCTTTCTTT. It codes for CASSNGTGWFAFF.

This clonotype was counted between two and nine times. The chain couples TRBV7-6 to TRBJ2-3, with TRBD2 as a possible D gene (5 bases). V was pared by 3 bases and J by 0 bases, with 13 bases between. Germline CDR1 and CDR2: SGHVS and FNYEAQ. CDR3 size: 16 residues. The CDR3 is CASSLRSWTSTDTQYF. DNA for the CDR3: TGTGCCAGCAGCTTGAGGTCCTGGACTAGCACAGATACGCAGTATTTT. The full variable domain, completed using reference TRBV7-6 and TRBJ2-3, is GAGVSQSPRYKVTKRGQDVALRCDPISGHVSLYWYRQALGQGPEFLTYFNYEAQQDKSGLPNDRFSAERPEGSISTLTIQRTEQRDSAMYRCASSLRSWTSTDTQYFGPGTRLTVL.

The chain joins TRBV27 to TRBJ1-2, with D hard to call. V lost 2 bases to trimming and J lost 4 bases, with 11 bases between them. The CDR3 runs 14 residues. Germline CDR1 reads MNHEY; CDR2 reads SMNVEV (reference sequence). The CDR3 loop reads CASSLRSGIYGYTF. The CDR3 DNA reads as TGTGCCAGCAGTTTAAGGTCTGGGATCTATGGCTACACCTTC.

The chain employs TRBV5-6 and TRBJ2-7, with a tentative D call TRBD1 (6 bases). The CDR3 covers 14 residues. Per germline, CDR1 SGHDT and CDR2 YYEEEE. Trimming removed 4 bases at V and 5 bases at J, with 16 bases between. The CDR3 DNA reads as TGTGCCAGCAGCGCTCCGGGACAAGGGAACGAGCAGTACGTC. Translating gives CASSAPGQGNEQYV.

Only a few counts were recorded for this clonotype. The CDR3 region has the DNA TGTGCCAGCACCACGGGACACGGAGGGGGTAATTCACCCCTCCACTTT. It codes for CASTTGHGGGNSPLHF. This sequence joins TRBV2 and TRBJ1-6, with D tentatively TRBD1 (6 bases). Trimming took off 7 bases at V and 6 bases at J, with 19 bases between the two ends. Germline lookup yields CDR1 SNHLY and CDR2 FYNNEI. CDR3 length: 16 residues.

The chain carries TRBV4-1 and TRBJ1-2, with D perhaps TRBD1 (5 bases). Trimming took 1 base from V and 4 from J, leaving 10 bases between them. The CDR3 runs to 14 residues. Per the germline V gene, CDR1 is MGHRA and CDR2 is YSYEKL. DNA of the CDR3: TGCGCCAGCAGCCAAGTGTCAGGGCCCTATGGCTACACCTTC. It yields the protein CASSQVSGPYGYTF.